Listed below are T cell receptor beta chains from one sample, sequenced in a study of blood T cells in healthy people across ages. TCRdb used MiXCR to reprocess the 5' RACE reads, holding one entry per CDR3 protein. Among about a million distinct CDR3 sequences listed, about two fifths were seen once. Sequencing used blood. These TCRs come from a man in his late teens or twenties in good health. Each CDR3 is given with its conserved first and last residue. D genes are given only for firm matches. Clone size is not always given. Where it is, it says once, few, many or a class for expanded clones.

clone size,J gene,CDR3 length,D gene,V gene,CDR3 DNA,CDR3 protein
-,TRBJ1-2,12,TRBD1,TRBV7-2,TGTGCCAGCAGCTATACCGACAGGGAGGGCACCTTC,CASSYTDREGTF
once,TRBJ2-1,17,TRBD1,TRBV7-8,TGTGCCAGCAGCTTCCCCGCCGAGGGGGCTAGGTACAATGAGCAGTTCTTC,CASSFPAEGARYNEQFF
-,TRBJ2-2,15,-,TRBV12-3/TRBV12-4,TGTGCCAGCAGTCCCACGGGACCCACCACCGGGGAGCTGTTTTTT,CASSPTGPTTGELFF
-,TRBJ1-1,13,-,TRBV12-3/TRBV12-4,TGTGCCAGCAGTCTTCCTCGGCGTACTGAAGCTTTCTTT,CASSLPRRTEAFF
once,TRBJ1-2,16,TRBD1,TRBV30,TGTGCCCGGAGTGACGGGGTCCAGGGGGCTTTCTATGGCTACACCTTC,CARSDGVQGAFYGYTF
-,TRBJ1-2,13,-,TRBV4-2,TGTGCCAGCAGCCTGGACCTAGTCTGGGGCTACACCTTC,CASSLDLVWGYTF
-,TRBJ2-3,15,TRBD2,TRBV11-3,TGTGCCAGCAGCCGCGGGGGGGTATCAGCAGATACGCAGTATTTT,CASSRGGVSADTQYF
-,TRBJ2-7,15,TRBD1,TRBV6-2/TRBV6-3,TGTGCCAGCAGTCCCATGGGGACAGGGATACACGAGCAGTACTTC,CASSPMGTGIHEQYF
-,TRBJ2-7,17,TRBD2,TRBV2,TGTGCCAGCAGTGAACCAGGACTAGCGGGGGCCTACAATGAGCAGTACTTC,CASSEPGLAGAYNEQYF
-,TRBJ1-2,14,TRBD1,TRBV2,TGTGCCAGCACCTCTAACAGGGGTCCCTATGGCTACACCTTC,CASTSNRGPYGYTF
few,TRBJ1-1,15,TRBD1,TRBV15,TGTGCCACCAGCAGAGCCGACAGGGGGAGGACTGAAGCTTTCTTT,CATSRADRGRTEAFF
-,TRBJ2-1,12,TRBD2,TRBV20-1,TGCAGTGCTAGGGGAACTAGCGCTGAGCAGTTCTTC,CSARGTSAEQFF
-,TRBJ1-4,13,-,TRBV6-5,TGTGCCAGCAGCTCCACGGATGGTCGAAAACTGTTTTTT,CASSSTDGRKLFF